The text below deals with one TCR beta chain. The sample comes from a study of T cells in narcolepsy. TCRdb's table, derived via immunoSEQ multiplex PCR, lists solely in-frame clones and lacks some. The table includes more than 30,000 clones, under 85% detected once. The ends were cut back, 2 bases at V and 4 bases at J, with 11 bases in the middle. Germline CDR1 reads LNHDA; CDR2 reads SQIVND (reference sequence). This CDR3 region has 15 residues. The chain employs TRBV19 and TRBJ1-4; D call uncertain. Material: CD45RA- memory CD4+ T cells from PBMCs. The sequence was obtained from a human donor with narcolepsy. The CDR3 here is CASSIRGGLNEKLFF. Written as DNA, the CDR3 is TGTGCCAGTAGTATACGGGGAGGCCTTAATGAAAAACTGTTTTTT.